Shown below are 25 T cell receptor beta chains from a single sample sequenced in a study of blood T cell repertoires in COVID-19. Sequencing used immunoSEQ multiplex PCR; TCRdb keeps in-frame clones, though not all of them. The sample lists around 48,000 clones, roughly nine tenths occurring once. What was sequenced was peripheral blood. These receptors originate from a man in his 60s with active or convalescent COVID-19.

The chain carries TRBV28 and TRBJ2-7; D is perhaps TRBD1 (7 bases). Per germline, CDR1 MDHEN and CDR2 SYDVKM. Trimming cost V 7 bases and J 2 bases, with 15 bases left between them. The CDR3 covers 14 residues. The CDR3 is CASTPGGTAYEQYF. CDR3 nucleotide sequence: TGTGCCAGCACCCCAGGCGGGACAGCCTACGAGCAGTACTTC.

This clone has a single count. This chain joins TRBV10-1 and TRBJ2-7, with TRBD2 matching 9 bases. The CDR3 is 17 residues long. V shed 3 bases, J shed 1 base, and the junction held 10 bases outside the gene matches. Germline V CDR1 and CDR2: WNHNN, SYGVQD (reference sequence). This CDR3 reads CASSDSSGGLQSYEQYF. The DNA for the CDR3 is TGCGCCAGCAGTGATTCCAGCGGGGGGCTCCAATCCTACGAGCAGTACTTC.

The chain uses TRBV27 and TRBJ1-1; TRBD1 is a possible D gene (5 bases). V lost 6 bases and J lost 0, with 20 bases in between. Per germline, CDR1 MNHEY and CDR2 SMNVEV (reference sequence). This CDR3 spans 17 amino acids. CDR3: CASRKGSTETMNTEAFF. The CDR3 nucleotides are TGTGCCAGCAGAAAAGGGTCGACAGAAACCATGAACACTGAAGCTTTCTTT.

The V call is TRBV7-8, the J call TRBJ2-2; 10 positions match TRBD2. V shed 5 bases, J shed 7 bases, and the junction held 7 bases outside the gene matches. CDR3 length: 15 residues. Germline loops: CDR1 SGHVS, CDR2 FQNEAQ. The CDR3 protein is CASSPTGLALGELFF. CDR3 nucleotide sequence: TGTGCCAGCAGCCCCACGGGACTAGCGCTCGGGGAGCTGTTTTTT. The full variable domain, its missing parts supplied by reference TRBV7-8 and TRBJ2-2, is GAGVSQSPRYKVAKRGQDVALRCDPISGHVSLFWYQQALGQGPEFLTYFQNEAQLDKSGLPSDRFFAERPEGSVSTLKIQRTQQEDSAVYLCASSPTGLALGELFFGEGSRLTVL.

This chain links TRBV4-3 with TRBJ1-5; no clear D gene. The CDR3 consists of 15 residues. Germline CDR1 and CDR2: LGHNA and YSLEER. The V and J ends lost 2 bases and 0 bases respectively, with 8 bases between them. The CDR3 DNA follows: TGCGCCAGCAGCCAACAACTAAATAGCAATCAGCCCCAGCATTTT. Its translation: CASSQQLNSNQPQHF.

The CDR3 DNA follows: TGTGCCAGCAGCCAACGTAACAGCCGAAATTCACCCCTCCACTTT. Translation gives CASSQRNSRNSPLHF. The chain carries TRBV3-1 (or the pseudogene TRBV3-2) and TRBJ1-6; D gene ambiguous. The CDR3 runs 15 residues. V dropped 2 bases and J dropped 7 bases, with 12 bases sitting between them. In germline, CDR1 is LGHDT, CDR2 YNNKEL (reference sequence).

The V and J genes are TRBV5-4 and TRBJ1-3, with TRBD1 as a possible D gene (6 bases). This CDR3 spans 15 amino acids. Germline assignment: CDR1 SGHNT and CDR2 YYREEE (reference sequence). V gave up 2 bases and J gave up 2 bases, with 11 bases separating them. In DNA form, the CDR3 reads TGTGCCAGCAGCTTCTTTGGACAGACTGGAAACACCATATATTTT. Translating gives CASSFFGQTGNTIYF.

The V call is TRBV6-5, the J call TRBJ1-1, with TRBD1 matching 7 bases. This CDR3 region has 14 residues. Trimming took 9 bases from V and 1 from J; bases not matched to a gene: 8. CDR1 is MNHEY and CDR2 is SVGAGI in the germline V gene. CDR3 sequence reads: CASGTGVENTEAFF. DNA of the CDR3: TGTGCCAGTGGCACAGGGGTCGAGAACACTGAAGCTTTCTTT.

This chain uses TRBV18 with TRBJ1-5, with TRBD1 identical over 10 bases. Losses at the gene ends were 6 bases for V and 0 bases for J; bases not matched to a gene: 8. Germline V gives CDR1 KGHSH, CDR2 LQKENI. The CDR3 is made up of 17 amino acids. The CDR3 nucleotides are TGTGCCAGCTCCCGGGACAGGGGTTTCTATAGCAATCAGCCCCAGCATTTT. Protein sequence: CASSRDRGFYSNQPQHF.

This chain links TRBV7-2 with TRBJ1-5, with 8 bases matching TRBD1. With 5 bases clipped from V and 4 bases from J, the junction kept 7 bases outside the gene matches. The CDR3 has 15 amino acids. Germline lookup yields CDR1 SGHTA and CDR2 FQGNSA. CDR3 nucleotides: TGTGCCAGCAGCACACAGGGGGGACCAAATCAGCCCCAGCATTTT. Its translation: CASSTQGGPNQPQHF.

The rearrangement links TRBV2 to TRBJ2-5; weak D call: TRBD1 (6 bases). CDR3 length equals 13 residues. V shed 2 bases and J shed 5 bases, with 9 bases lying between them. Per germline, CDR1 SNHLY and CDR2 FYNNEI. The CDR3 sequence is CASSESRGETQYF. The CDR3 nucleotides read TGTGCCAGCAGTGAATCCAGGGGCGAGACCCAGTACTTC. Drawing the rest from reference TRBV2 and TRBJ2-5, the complete variable domain is EPEVTQTPSHQVTQMGQEVILRCVPISNHLYFYWYRQILGQKVEFLVSFYNNEISEKSEIFDDQFSVERPDGSNFTLKIRSTKLEDSAMYFCASSESRGETQYFGPGTRLLVL.

The chain combines TRBV3-1 (or the pseudogene TRBV3-2) with TRBJ1-1; no clear D. CDR3 length: 11 residues. Per the germline V gene, CDR1 is LGHDT and CDR2 is YNNKEL (reference sequence). The V end lost 3 bases, the J end lost 5 bases, and 4 bases lay between the germline ends. CDR3 region: CASSHQTEAFF. The CDR3 region has the DNA TGTGCCAGCAGCCACCAAACTGAAGCTTTCTTT.

The rearrangement uses TRBV6-4 and TRBJ1-2; D perhaps matches TRBD1 (5 bases). In germline, CDR1 is MRHNA, CDR2 SNTAGT. The CDR3 loop spans 15 amino acids. Trimming stripped 0 bases from V and 8 bases from J, with 16 bases between. CDR3 amino acids: CASSDSSRDRSGYTF. In nucleotides, the CDR3 is TGTGCCAGCAGTGACTCGAGTCGTGACAGAAGCGGCTACACCTTC.

The chain joins TRBV5-1 to TRBJ2-2; the match to TRBD2 covers 9 bases. CDR1 is SGHRS and CDR2 is YFSETQ in the germline V gene. V gave up 1 base and J gave up 4 bases; unmatched junction bases: 2. The CDR3 is 15 residues long. The CDR3 region has the DNA TGCGCCAGCAGCTTGCTGCGGGGGGGCACCGGGGAGCTGTTTTTT. Its protein product is CASSLLRGGTGELFF.

The CDR3, as DNA: TGCGCCAGTCAGACTAGCGGGGGCCCCTACGAGCAGTACTTC. Translation: CASQTSGGPYEQYF. This chain links TRBV5-1 with TRBJ2-7, with 12 bases aligning to TRBD2. The CDR3 is 14 amino acids. Unmatched junction bases numbered 5, after V lost 8 bases and J lost 2 bases. Germline CDR1 and CDR2: SGHRS and YFSETQ.

The chain employs TRBV6-6 and TRBJ2-1, with D possibly TRBD2 on 6 matching bases. The CDR3 has 15 residues. Trimming took off 4 bases at V and 2 bases at J, with 12 bases between the two ends. Germline V gene lookup returns CDR1 MNHNY and CDR2 SVGAGI (reference sequence). Here the CDR3 reads CASSFTEGTYNEQFF. The CDR3 DNA sequence: TGTGCCAGCAGTTTCACGGAGGGGACCTACAATGAGCAGTTCTTC.

This clone was seen only a few times. This rearrangement joins TRBV13 to TRBJ2-7; TRBD1 matches at 10 bases. CDR3 length equals 14 residues. CDR1 and CDR2 from the germline V gene are PRHDT and FYEKMQ (reference sequence). J was trimmed by 5 bases and V by 0 bases; bases with no gene match: 1. The CDR3, as DNA: TGTGCCAGCAGCTTAGGAGGACAGGGGGACGAGCAGTACTTC. Amino acids: CASSLGGQGDEQYF.

The rearrangement uses TRBV7-8 and TRBJ1-3; the D gene is possibly TRBD1 (5 bases). The V gene's germline CDR1 is SGHVS and CDR2 FQNEAQ. The length of the CDR3 is 16 residues. The germline V and J ends were trimmed by 1 base and 0 bases, with 10 bases remaining between them. The CDR3 coding sequence is TGTGCCAGCAGCTTAGGACAGCCGTTCTCTGGAAACACCATATATTTT. Its translation: CASSLGQPFSGNTIYF.

This chain links TRBV19 with TRBJ1-2; TRBD1 might be the D (5 bases). Germline V gives CDR1 LNHDA, CDR2 SQIVND (reference sequence). V was pared by 7 bases and J by 5 bases, with 17 bases between. The length of the CDR3 is 14 residues. DNA for the CDR3: TGTGCCAGTAAACAGACAGCCCGGGGGTATGGCTACACCTTC. This gives the protein CASKQTARGYGYTF.

V is TRBV4-1 and J is TRBJ2-3; D is perhaps TRBD1 (6 bases). Germline CDR1 is MGHRA and CDR2 is YSYEKL. V lost 4 bases and J 0 bases, leaving 20 bases between the germline ends. The CDR3 contains 18 residues. CDR3 in DNA: TGCGCCAGCAGCCCCCCAACCGGGACACCTGGGAGCACAGATACGCAGTATTTT. Amino acids: CASSPPTGTPGSTDTQYF.

The chain links TRBV6-5 to TRBJ2-1; 7 bases line up with TRBD2. Germline V gene sequence: CDR1 MNHEY, CDR2 SVGAGI. The junction had 4 bases not matched to a gene; V was cut back by 7 bases and J by 1 base. CDR3 length: 14 residues. The CDR3 nucleotides are TGTGCCAGCAAACCGGGACTATCCTACAATGAGCAGTTCTTC. Protein sequence: CASKPGLSYNEQFF.

This chain joins TRBV10-1 and TRBJ1-3, with 11 bases identical to TRBD1. CDR1 and CDR2 from the germline V gene are WNHNN and SYGVQD (reference sequence). The CDR3 covers 16 residues. Trimming cost V 6 bases and J 0 bases; bases outside gene matches: 4. CDR3 nucleotides: TGCGCCAGCAGGGACAGGGGGCTGGGCTCTGGAAACACCATATATTTT. Protein product: CASRDRGLGSGNTIYF.

The chain uses TRBV7-3 and TRBJ2-5, with TRBD2 matching over 10 bases. CDR1 is SGHTA and CDR2 is FQGTGA in the germline V gene. The CDR3 length is 16 residues. Germline trimming cut 5 bases from V and 7 bases from J; bases unmatched to any gene: 13. The CDR3 coding sequence is TGTGCCAGCAGCCCCACTAGCGGGGCAGGCCAGGGGACCCAGTACTTC. Protein product: CASSPTSGAGQGTQYF. Looking up the rest from reference TRBV7-3 and TRBJ2-5 gives the full variable domain: GAGVSQTPSNKVTEKGKYVELRCDPISGHTALYWYRQSLGQGPEFLIYFQGTGAADDSGLPNDRFFAVRPEGSVSTLKIQRTERGDSAVYLCASSPTSGAGQGTQYFGPGTRLLVL.

J is TRBJ2-7 and V is TRBV7-8, with 8 nucleotides matching TRBD1. This CDR3 is built from 13 residues. Germline values: CDR1 SGHVS, CDR2 FQNEAQ. V shed 3 bases, J shed 4 bases, and the junction held 2 bases outside the gene matches. In DNA form, the CDR3 reads TGTGCCAGCAGCTTCCAGGGGGCTTACGAGCAGTACTTC. Encoded protein: CASSFQGAYEQYF.

This sequence joins TRBV27 and TRBJ2-7, with D hard to call. This CDR3 has 14 amino acids. Germline lookup yields CDR1 MNHEY and CDR2 SMNVEV (reference sequence). Trimming shortened V by 4 bases and J by 3 bases, and 13 bases separated the two germline ends. The CDR3 is CASSYELNGYEQYF. The CDR3 nucleotides read TGTGCCAGCAGTTACGAGCTGAACGGCTACGAGCAGTACTTC.